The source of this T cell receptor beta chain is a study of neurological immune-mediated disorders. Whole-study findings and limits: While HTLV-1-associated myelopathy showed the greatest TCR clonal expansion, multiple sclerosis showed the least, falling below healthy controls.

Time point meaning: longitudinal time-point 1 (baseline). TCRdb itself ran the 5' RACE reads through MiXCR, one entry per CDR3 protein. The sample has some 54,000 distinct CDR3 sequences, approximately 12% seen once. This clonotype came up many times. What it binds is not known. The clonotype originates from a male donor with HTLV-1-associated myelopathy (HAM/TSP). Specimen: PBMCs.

Here the CDR3 reads CASSETRQGAYEQYF. Here the CDR3 DNA reads TGCGCCAGCAGCGAAACGAGGCAGGGGGCCTACGAGCAGTACTTC. The chain joins TRBV5-1 to TRBJ2-7; TRBD1 aligns across 7 bases. Germline lookup yields CDR1 SGHRS and CDR2 YFSETQ. Trimming at V came to 4 bases and at J to 2 bases, leaving 9 bases not matched to a gene. The CDR3 is 15 residues long.